This TCR beta chain was recovered during a study of T cell responses to AZD1222 COVID-19 vaccine (dated by TCRdb to the early 2020s). Regarding the study in general: TCR sequencing was performed for roughly 250 trial participants, of whom around 210 were given two doses of AZD1222 and around 25 were given two doses of MenACWY control vaccine. Trial participants were enrolled into age subgroups of 18-55, 56-69 and 70-plus years, which contained roughly 150, 30 and 60 TCR-sequenced participants, respectively.

The CDR3 regions of human TCRbeta chains were subjected to immunosequencing. As for the original processing: TCRs in the repertoires were matched against a reference library of SARS-CoV-2-specific TCRs that had been generated with the MIRA antigen-specificity platform. Breadth meant the fraction of unique TCRs that were SARS-CoV-2-associated, whereas depth meant the fraction of total T cells that were SARS-CoV-2-associated. Using the MIRA data, every spike-specific TCR was mapped to the spike region that the TCR reacted to and assigned to either a CD4 or a CD8 class. Log10-transformed breadth and depth values were compared by one-way ANOVA with Sidak's multiple comparisons tests. The table was pulled from immuneACCESS by TCRdb, which kept in-frame rearrangements only. Such tables lose some clones; where checked, under half of the loss comes from unresolved V genes, and the rest has no known cause. V, J and clone size are taken as reported in that table, and D and trimming were inferred from the DNA itself. Counted in this sample were about 200,000 clones; approximately 93% of them appeared once. The top ten hold 0.95% to 1.1% of the sample.

Note on this clone: Its recognized antigen is unknown. No quality values exist for individual bases; no much larger clone is one base distant.

The time point label, as the study defines it: about 28 days (+/-7) after the second vaccine dose. AZD1222 recipients with second doses at about 4 weeks or about 12 weeks were pooled, because spike-specific TCR depth and breadth did not differ between schedules. Vaccinee samples were obtained from the UK trials COV001 and COV002, which included a single-blind randomized controlled phase 2/3 trial of AZD1222 (ChAdOx1 nCoV-19) in healthy adults. For TCRbeta chain sequencing, PBMC samples from trial participants were taken at day 0 and at day 28 after the second dose. Study-level results and caveats: The vaccine-associated CD4 TCRs covered the entire spike protein, and the dominant responses fell in regions 160-218 and 743-854. Participants were mostly white British and included more females than males, and it was suggested by the authors that clonal diversity may have been underestimated. Conclusions about previously exposed vaccinees were limited because only a handful of AZD1222 recipients were SARS-CoV-2 seropositive at baseline. The 56-69-year group was small, and its depth increase did not reach significance, likely because of low power. Epitopes outside the regions mutated in the B.1.351 and B.1.1.7 variants were reportedly recognized by nearly half of the unique spike-specific TCRs. After two AZD1222 doses, spike-specific TCR breadth and depth were significantly higher than at day 0 and than in MenACWY recipients. Because no samples from the day 14 peak response were available, repertoires could be characterized only after the peak T cell response.

According to the germline V gene, CDR1 reads SGDLS and CDR2 reads YYNGEE. A distance of 12 bases separates the germline ends of V and J, which lose 0 bases and 0 bases respectively. Spanning cysteine to phenylalanine, the CDR3 consists of 16 amino acids. Of the read, only the CDR3 DNA is kept; its 48 bases are in frame from base 1. Sequenced material: peripheral blood, taken 28 days after the second AZD1222 dose. The TCR sequence derives from an adult who received the AZD1222 COVID-19 vaccine. This chain joins TRBV9 to TRBJ1-2; the D gene is possibly TRBD1, with 5 bases matching. The sequence in DNA is TGTGCCAGCAGCGTAGCTCCCGGGGGGACTAACTATGGCTACACCTTC. This is translated as CASSVAPGGTNYGYTF.